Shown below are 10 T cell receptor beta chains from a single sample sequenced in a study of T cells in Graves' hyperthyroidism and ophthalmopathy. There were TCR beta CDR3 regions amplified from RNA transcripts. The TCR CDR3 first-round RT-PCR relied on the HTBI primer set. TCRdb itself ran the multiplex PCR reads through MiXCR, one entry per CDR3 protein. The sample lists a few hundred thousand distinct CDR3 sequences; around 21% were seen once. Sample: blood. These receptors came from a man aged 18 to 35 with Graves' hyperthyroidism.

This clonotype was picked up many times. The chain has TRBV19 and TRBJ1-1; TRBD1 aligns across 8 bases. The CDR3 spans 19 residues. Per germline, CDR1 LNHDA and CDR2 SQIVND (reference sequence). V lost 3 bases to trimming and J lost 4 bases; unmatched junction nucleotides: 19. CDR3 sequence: CASSIGTSVGLQGGTEAFF. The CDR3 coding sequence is TGTGCCAGTAGTATCGGCACGTCCGTAGGACTACAGGGGGGCACTGAAGCTTTCTTT.

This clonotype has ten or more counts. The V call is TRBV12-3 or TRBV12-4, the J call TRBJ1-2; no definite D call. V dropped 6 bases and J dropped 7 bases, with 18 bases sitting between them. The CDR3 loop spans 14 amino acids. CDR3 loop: CASRRDPISRGYTF. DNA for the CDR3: TGTGCCAGCAGGAGGGATCCTATATCCCGTGGCTACACCTTC.

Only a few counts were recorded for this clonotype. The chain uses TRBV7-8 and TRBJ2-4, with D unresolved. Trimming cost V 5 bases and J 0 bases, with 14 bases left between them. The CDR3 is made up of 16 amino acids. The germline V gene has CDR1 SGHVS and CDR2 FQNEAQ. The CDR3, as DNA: TGTGCCAGCAGCCCGCCGATTAGGCTAGCCAAAAACATTCAGTACTTC. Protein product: CASSPPIRLAKNIQYF.

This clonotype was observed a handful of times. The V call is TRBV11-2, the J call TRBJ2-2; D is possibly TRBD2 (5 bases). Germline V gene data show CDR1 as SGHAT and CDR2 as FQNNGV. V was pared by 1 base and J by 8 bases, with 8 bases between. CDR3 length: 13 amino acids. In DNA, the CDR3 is TGTGCCAGCAGCTTAGGACTACCTGGGGAGCTGTTTTTT. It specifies CASSLGLPGELFF.

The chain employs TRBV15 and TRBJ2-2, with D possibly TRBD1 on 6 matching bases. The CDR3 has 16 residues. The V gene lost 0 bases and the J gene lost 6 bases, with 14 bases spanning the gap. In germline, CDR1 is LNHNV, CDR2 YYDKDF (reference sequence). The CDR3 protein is CATSRDLRGRAGELFF. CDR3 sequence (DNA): TGTGCCACCAGCAGAGACCTCAGGGGAAGGGCCGGGGAGCTGTTTTTT.

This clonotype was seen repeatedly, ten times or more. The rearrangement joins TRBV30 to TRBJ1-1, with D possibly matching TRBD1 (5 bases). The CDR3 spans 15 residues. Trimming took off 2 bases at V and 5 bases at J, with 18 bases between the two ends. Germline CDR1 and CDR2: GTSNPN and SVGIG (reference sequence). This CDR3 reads CAWSPGTFVGTEAFF. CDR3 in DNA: TGTGCCTGGAGTCCTGGGACTTTCGTGGGGACTGAAGCTTTCTTT.

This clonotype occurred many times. Here the CDR3 DNA reads TGTGCCAGCAGAGAACCCGGGACAGGTAGCAATCAGCCCCAGCATTTT. Translation: CASREPGTGSNQPQHF. The V gene is TRBV6-1, the J gene TRBJ1-5, with 8 bases lining up with TRBD1. The CDR3 is 16 amino acids. V lost 6 bases and J lost 0; bases outside the gene matches: 7. Germline CDR1 MNHNS, CDR2 SASEGT.

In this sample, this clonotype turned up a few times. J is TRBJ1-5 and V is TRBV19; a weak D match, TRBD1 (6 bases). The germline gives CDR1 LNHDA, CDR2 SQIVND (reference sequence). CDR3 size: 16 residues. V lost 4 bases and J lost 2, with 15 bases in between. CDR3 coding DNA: TGTGCCAGTAGTACGAGGGGGGACTCGGGCAATCAGCCCCAGCATTTT. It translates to CASSTRGDSGNQPQHF.

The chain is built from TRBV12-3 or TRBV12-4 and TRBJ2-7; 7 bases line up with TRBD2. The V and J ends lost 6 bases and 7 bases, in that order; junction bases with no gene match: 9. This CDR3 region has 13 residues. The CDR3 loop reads CASRLQGAGEQYF. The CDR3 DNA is TGTGCCAGCAGACTCCAGGGAGCGGGAGAGCAGTACTTC.

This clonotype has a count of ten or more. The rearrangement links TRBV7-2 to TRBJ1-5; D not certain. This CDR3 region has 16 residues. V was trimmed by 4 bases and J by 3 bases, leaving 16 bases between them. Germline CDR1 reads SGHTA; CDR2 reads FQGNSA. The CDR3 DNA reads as TGTGCCAGCAGCTCCTGGAGCGGGATATACAATCAGCCCCAGCATTTT. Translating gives CASSSWSGIYNQPQHF.